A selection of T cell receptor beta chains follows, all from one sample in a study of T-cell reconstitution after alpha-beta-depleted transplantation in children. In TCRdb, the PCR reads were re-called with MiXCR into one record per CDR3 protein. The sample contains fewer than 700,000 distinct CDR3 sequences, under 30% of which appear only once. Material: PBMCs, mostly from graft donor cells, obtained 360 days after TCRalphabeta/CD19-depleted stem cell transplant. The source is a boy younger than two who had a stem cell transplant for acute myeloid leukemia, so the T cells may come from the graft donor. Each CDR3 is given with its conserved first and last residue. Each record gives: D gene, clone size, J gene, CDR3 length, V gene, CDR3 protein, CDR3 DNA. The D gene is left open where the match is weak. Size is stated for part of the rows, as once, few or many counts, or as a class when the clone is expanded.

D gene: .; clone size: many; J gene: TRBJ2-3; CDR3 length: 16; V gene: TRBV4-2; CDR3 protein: CASSQDGGAVTDTQYF; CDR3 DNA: TGTGCCAGCAGCCAAGATGGGGGCGCCGTCACAGATACGCAGTATTTT
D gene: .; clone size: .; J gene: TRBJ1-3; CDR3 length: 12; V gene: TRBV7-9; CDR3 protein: CASTILGNTIYF; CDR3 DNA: TGTGCCAGCACCATTCTTGGAAACACCATATATTTT
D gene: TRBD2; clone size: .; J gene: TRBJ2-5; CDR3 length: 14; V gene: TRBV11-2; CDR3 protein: CASSPGGTKETQYF; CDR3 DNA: TGTGCCAGCAGCCCGGGGGGAACCAAGGAGACCCAGTACTTC
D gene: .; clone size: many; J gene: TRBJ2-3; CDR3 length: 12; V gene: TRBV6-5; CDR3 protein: CASSRRGDTQYF; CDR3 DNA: TGTGCCAGCAGTCGACGGGGGGATACGCAGTATTTT
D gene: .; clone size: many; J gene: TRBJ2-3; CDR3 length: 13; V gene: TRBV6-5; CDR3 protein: CASSYSGRDTQYF; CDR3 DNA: TGTGCCAGCAGTTACAGCGGGCGAGATACGCAGTATTTT
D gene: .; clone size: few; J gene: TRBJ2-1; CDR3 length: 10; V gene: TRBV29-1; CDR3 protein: CSVQGYEQFF; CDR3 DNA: TGCAGCGTACAGGGATATGAGCAGTTCTTC
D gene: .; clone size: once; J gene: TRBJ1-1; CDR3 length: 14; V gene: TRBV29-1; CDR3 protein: CSVDGDTAYTEAFF; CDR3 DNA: TGCAGCGTTGACGGCGACACAGCTTACACTGAAGCTTTCTTT
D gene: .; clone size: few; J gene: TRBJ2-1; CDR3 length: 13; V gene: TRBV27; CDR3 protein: CASIGLDYNEQFF; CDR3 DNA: TGTGCCAGCATAGGGCTGGACTACAATGAGCAGTTCTTC
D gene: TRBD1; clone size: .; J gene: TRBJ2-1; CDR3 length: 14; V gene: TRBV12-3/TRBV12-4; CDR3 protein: CASTATGIDNEQFF; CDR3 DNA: TGTGCCAGCACCGCGACAGGGATTGACAATGAGCAGTTCTTC
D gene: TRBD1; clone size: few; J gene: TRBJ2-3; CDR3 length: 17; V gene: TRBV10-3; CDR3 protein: CAIRPRTGGFELDTQYF; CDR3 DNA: TGTGCCATCAGGCCTCGGACAGGGGGCTTTGAGTTAGATACGCAGTATTTT
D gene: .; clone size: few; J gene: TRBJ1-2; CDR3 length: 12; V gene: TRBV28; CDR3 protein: CASSWESYGYTF; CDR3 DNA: TGTGCCAGCAGTTGGGAATCCTATGGCTACACCTTC
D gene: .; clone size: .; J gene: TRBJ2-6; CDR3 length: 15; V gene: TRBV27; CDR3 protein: CASRKDWAGANVLTF; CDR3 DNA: TGTGCCAGCAGAAAGGACTGGGCTGGGGCCAACGTCCTGACTTTC
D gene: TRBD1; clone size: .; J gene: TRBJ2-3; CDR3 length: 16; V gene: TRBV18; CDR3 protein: CASSPLRTGGTDTQYF; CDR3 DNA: TGTGCCAGCTCACCACTCCGGACAGGGGGCACAGATACGCAGTATTTT
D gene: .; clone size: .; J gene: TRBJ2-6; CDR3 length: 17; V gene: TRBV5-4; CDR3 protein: CASSPPGVSSGANVLTF; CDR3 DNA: TGTGCCAGCAGCCCACCGGGAGTTTCATCTGGGGCCAACGTCCTGACTTTC
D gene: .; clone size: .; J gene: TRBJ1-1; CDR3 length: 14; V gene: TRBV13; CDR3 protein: CASSLGAGGVEAFF; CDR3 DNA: TGTGCCAGCAGCTTAGGCGCGGGGGGGGTTGAAGCTTTCTTT
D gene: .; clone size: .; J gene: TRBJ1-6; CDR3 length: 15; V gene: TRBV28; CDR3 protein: CASTLWGGALLPLHF; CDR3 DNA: TGTGCCAGCACTCTATGGGGAGGGGCCCTTTTACCCCTCCACTTT
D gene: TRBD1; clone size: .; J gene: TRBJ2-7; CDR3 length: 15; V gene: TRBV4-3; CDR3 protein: CASSHSGTGDYEQYF; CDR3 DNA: TGCGCCAGCAGCCATTCCGGGACAGGGGACTACGAGCAGTACTTC
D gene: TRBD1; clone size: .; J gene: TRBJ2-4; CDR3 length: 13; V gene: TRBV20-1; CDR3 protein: CSARPTGINIQYF; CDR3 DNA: TGCAGTGCTAGGCCGACAGGGATAAACATTCAGTACTTC
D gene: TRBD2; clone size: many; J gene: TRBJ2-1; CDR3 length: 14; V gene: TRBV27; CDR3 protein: CASKSGGAYNEQFF; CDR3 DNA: TGTGCCAGCAAGAGCGGGGGGGCCTACAATGAGCAGTTCTTC
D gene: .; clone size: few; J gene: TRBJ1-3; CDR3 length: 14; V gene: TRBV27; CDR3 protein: CASKVSFSGNTIYF; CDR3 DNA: TGTGCTAGCAAGGTGTCCTTCTCTGGAAACACCATATATTTT
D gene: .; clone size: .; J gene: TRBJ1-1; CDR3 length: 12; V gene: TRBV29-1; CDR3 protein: CSVRLEGTEAFF; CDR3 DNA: TGCAGCGTCAGACTAGAGGGCACTGAAGCTTTCTTT
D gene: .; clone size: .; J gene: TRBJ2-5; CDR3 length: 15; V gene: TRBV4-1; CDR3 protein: CASSQGALAQETQYF; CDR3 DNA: TGCGCCAGCAGCCAAGGGGCCCTCGCCCAAGAGACCCAGTACTTC
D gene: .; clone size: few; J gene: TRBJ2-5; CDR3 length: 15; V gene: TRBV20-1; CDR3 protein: CSAREKGQVIQTQYF; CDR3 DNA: TGCAGTGCTAGAGAAAAAGGTCAGGTCATCCAGACCCAGTACTTC
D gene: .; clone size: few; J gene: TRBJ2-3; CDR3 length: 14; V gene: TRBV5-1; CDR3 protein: CASSLGTPPDTQYF; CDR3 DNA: TGCGCCAGCAGCTTGGGGACTCCCCCAGATACGCAGTATTTT
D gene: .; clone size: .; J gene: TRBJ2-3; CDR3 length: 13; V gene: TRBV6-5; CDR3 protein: CASSFQGADTQYF; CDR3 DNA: TGTGCCAGCAGTTTCCAAGGCGCGGATACGCAGTATTTT
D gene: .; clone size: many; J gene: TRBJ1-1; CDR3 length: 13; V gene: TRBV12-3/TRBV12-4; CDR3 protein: CASRGGMNTEAFF; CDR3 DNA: TGTGCCAGCAGGGGGGGCATGAACACTGAAGCTTTCTTT
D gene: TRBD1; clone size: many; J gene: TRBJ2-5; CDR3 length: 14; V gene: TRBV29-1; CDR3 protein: CSAKWDRVQETQYF; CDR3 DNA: TGCAGCGCTAAATGGGACAGGGTTCAAGAGACCCAGTACTTC
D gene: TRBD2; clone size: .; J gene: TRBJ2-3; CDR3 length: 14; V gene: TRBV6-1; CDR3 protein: CASSNLAGTDTQYF; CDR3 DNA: TGTGCCAGCAGTAATCTAGCGGGCACAGATACGCAGTATTTT
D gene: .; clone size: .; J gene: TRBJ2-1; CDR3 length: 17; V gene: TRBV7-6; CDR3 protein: CASSGDQDGRSYNEQFF; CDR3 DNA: TGTGCCAGCAGCGGCGACCAGGACGGACGCTCCTACAATGAGCAGTTCTTC